The table lists the clone carrying this T cell receptor (beta chain) with a few counts. Its specificity is unknown. A much larger clone is a single base away; this may be a read error. This entry belongs to a study of regulatory T cells in long-lasting Graves disease. Study findings and constraints: With approximately 2,800 shared public clonotypes, persistent patients exceeded new patients, who shared over 850. The study found lower TCR diversity in persistent Graves' patients than in newly diagnosed ones. Among samples with persistent disease, TRBV28, TRBJ1-2 and TRBJ2-5 were favored.

Time point given: newly diagnosed GD, antithyroid drugs for less than 3 months. After RNA was extracted from PBMCs, the TCR library was made from it. American Thyroid Association guidelines defined Graves' disease diagnosis. Relying on iRepertoire HTBI primers and Arm-PCR of CDR3 regions, the team built TCR beta libraries. Each CDR3 protein is one row after TCRdb ran MiXCR on the multiplex PCR reads. In the table there are 250,000 to 400,000 distinct CDR3 sequences, 18% of which are singletons. CDR3 size: 14 residues. From germline, CDR1 is MNHNS and CDR2 SASEGT. This material consisted of peripheral blood mononuclear cells (PBMCs), taken at new diagnosis, from a patient treated with antithyroid drugs. The TCR sequence derives from a female donor with Graves disease. The rearrangement uses TRBV6-1 and TRBJ2-1, with D unclear. The CDR3 protein is CAGRPLAPRNEQFF. As DNA, the CDR3 is TGTGCCGGCAGGCCCCTGGCCCCTCGCAATGAGCAGTTCTTC.